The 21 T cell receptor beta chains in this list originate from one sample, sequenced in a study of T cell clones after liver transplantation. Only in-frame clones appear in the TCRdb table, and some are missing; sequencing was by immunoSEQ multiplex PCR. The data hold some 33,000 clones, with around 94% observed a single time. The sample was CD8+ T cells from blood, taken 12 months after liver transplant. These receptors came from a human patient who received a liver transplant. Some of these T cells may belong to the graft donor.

The CDR3 region has the DNA TGTGCCAGCAGCAAGCCCTATCAGCCCCAGCATTTT. Translation: CASSKPYQPQHF. The chain has TRBV27 and TRBJ1-5; D remains ambiguous. V shed 6 bases and J shed 5 bases, with 8 bases lying between them. Germline V CDR1 and CDR2: MNHEY, SMNVEV (reference sequence). The CDR3 has 12 amino acids.

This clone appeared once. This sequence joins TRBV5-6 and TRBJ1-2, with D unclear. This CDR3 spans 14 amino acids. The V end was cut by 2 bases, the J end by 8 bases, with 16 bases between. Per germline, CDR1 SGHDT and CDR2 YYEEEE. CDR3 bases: TGTGCCAGCAGCTTCCTAATAGAGGAGGCCGGCTACACCTTC. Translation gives CASSFLIEEAGYTF.

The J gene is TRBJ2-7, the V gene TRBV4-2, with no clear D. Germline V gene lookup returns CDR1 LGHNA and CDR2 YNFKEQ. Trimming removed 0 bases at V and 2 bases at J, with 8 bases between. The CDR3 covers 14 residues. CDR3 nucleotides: TGTGCCAGCAGCCAAGAATCAGCGACCTACGAGCAGTACTTC. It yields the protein CASSQESATYEQYF.

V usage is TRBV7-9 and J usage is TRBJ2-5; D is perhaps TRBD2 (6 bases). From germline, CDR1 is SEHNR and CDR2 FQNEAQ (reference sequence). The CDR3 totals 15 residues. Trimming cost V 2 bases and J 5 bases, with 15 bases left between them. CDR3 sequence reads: CASSLSAGLAETQYF. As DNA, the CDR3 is TGTGCCAGCAGCTTATCCGCGGGTCTAGCGGAGACCCAGTACTTC.

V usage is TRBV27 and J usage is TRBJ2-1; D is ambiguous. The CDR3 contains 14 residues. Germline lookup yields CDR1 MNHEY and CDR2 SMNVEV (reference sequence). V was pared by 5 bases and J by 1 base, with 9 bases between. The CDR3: CASSPSHSYNEQFF. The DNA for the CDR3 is TGTGCCAGCAGTCCGTCTCATTCCTACAATGAGCAGTTCTTC.

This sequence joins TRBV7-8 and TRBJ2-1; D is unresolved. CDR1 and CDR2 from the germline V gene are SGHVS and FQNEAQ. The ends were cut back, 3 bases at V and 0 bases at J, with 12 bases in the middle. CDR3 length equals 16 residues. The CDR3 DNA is TGTGCCAGCAGCTTGTCTTGGGCGAGCTCCTACAATGAGCAGTTCTTC. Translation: CASSLSWASSYNEQFF.

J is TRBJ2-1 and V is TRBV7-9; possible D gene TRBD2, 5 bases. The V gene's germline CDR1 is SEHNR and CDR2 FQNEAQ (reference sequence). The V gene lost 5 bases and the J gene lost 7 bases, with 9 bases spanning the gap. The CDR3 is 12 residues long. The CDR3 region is CASSPAGNEQFF. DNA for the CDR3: TGTGCCAGCAGCCCCGCGGGTAATGAGCAGTTCTTC.

The CDR3: CSVEDRVPPVYGYTF. Here the CDR3 DNA reads TGCAGCGTTGAAGATAGGGTTCCCCCCGTATATGGCTACACCTTC. V gene TRBV29-1 combines with J gene TRBJ1-2, with D unresolved. The CDR3 has 15 amino acids. Germline V gene lookup returns CDR1 SQVTM and CDR2 ANQGSEA. Trimming cost V 0 bases and J 5 bases, with 16 bases left between them.

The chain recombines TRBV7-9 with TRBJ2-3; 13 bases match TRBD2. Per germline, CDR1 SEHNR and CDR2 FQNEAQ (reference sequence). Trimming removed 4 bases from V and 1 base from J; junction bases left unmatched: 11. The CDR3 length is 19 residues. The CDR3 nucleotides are TGTGCCAGCAGCTCCCGGACTAGCGGGAGTCTTACCCGCACAGATACGCAGTATTTT. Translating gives CASSSRTSGSLTRTDTQYF.

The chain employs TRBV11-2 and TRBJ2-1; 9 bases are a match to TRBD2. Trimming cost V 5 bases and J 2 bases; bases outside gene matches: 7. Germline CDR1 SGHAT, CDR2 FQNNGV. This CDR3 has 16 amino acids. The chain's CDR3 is CASSTPSGVTYNEQFF. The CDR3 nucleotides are TGTGCCAGCAGCACCCCTAGCGGGGTGACCTACAATGAGCAGTTCTTC.

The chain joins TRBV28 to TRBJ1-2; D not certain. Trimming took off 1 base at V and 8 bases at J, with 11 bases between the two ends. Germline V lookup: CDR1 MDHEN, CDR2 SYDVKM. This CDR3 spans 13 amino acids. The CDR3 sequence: CASSLSGDGGYTF. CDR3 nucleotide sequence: TGTGCCAGCAGTTTATCCGGGGATGGGGGCTACACCTTC.

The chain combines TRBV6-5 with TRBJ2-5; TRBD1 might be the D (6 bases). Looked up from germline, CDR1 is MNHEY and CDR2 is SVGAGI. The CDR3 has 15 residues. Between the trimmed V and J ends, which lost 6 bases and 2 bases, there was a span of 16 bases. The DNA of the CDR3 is TGTGCCAGCAGCCAAAGCGGCAGGGGTCAAGAGACCCAGTACTTC. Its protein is CASSQSGRGQETQYF.

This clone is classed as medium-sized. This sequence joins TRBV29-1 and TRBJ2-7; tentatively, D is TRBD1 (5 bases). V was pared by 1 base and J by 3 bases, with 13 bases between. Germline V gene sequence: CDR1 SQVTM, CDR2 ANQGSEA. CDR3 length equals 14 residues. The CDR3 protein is CSVEGQGEVYEQYF. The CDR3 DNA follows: TGCAGCGTTGAAGGCCAGGGTGAGGTCTACGAGCAGTACTTC.

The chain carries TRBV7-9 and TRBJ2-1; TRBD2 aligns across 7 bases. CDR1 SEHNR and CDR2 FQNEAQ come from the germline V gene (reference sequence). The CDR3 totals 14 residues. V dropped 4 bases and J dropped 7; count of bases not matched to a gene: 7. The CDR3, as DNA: TGTGCCAGCAGCTCCAGCGGGGTCTTTAATGAGCAGTTCTTC. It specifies CASSSSGVFNEQFF.

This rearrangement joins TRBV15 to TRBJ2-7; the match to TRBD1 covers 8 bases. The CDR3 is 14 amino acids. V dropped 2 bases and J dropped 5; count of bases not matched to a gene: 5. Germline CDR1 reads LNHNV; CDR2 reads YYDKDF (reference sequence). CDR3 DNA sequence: TGTGCCACCAGCAGAACAGGACAGGGCAACGAGCAGTACTTC. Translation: CATSRTGQGNEQYF.

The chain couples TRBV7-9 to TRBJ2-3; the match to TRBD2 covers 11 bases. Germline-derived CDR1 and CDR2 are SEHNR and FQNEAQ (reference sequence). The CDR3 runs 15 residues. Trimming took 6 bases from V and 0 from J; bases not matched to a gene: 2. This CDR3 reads CASRRTSGSTDTQYF. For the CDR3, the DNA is TGTGCCAGCAGGAGGACTAGCGGGAGCACAGATACGCAGTATTTT.

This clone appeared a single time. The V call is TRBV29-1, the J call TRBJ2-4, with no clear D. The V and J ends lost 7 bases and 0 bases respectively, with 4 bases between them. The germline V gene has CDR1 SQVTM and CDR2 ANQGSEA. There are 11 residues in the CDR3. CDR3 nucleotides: TGCAGCGGAACAGCCAAAAACATTCAGTACTTC. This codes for CSGTAKNIQYF.

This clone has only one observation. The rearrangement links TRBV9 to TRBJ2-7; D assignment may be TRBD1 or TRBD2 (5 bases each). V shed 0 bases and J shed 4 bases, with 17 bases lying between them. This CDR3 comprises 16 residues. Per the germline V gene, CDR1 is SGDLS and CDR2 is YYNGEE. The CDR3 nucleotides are TGTGCCAGCAGCGTAGCCGCTAGCCCCCAGGGATACGAGCAGTACTTC. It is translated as CASSVAASPQGYEQYF.

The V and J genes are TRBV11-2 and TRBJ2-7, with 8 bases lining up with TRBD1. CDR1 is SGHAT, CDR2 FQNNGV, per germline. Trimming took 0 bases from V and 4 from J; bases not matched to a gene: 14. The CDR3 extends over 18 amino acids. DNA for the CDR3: TGTGCCAGCAGCTTAGATCCCGGACAGGGAGGCTATTATTACGAGCAGTACTTC. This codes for CASSLDPGQGGYYYEQYF.

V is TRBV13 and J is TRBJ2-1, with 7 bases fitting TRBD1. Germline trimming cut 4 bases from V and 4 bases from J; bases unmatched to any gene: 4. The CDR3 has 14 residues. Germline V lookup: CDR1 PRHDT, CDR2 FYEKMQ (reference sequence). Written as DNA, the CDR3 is TGTGCCAGCAGCTCCTCGGACAGGTACAATGAGCAGTTCTTC. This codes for CASSSSDRYNEQFF.

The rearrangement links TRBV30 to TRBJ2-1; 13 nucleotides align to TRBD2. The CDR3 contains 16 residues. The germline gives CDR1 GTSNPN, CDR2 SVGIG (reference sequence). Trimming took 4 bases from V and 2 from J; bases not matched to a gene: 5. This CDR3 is CAWTSGTSGTYNEQFF. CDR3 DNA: TGTGCCTGGACCTCCGGGACTAGCGGGACCTACAATGAGCAGTTCTTC.